The 30 T cell receptor beta chains presented below share a single source sample, sequenced in a study of OX40 agonist ivuxolimab in advanced cancers. Measured with immunoSEQ multiplex PCR; TCRdb has only the in-frame clones, and not every one. The sample yields about 50,000 clones, around 89% seen once. Sequenced here: CD4+ or CD8+ T cells sorted from blood, sampled in a trial of the OX40 agonist ivuxolimab. The receptors were sampled from an adult with an advanced solid tumor such as melanoma, head and neck, liver or kidney cancer.

The chain joins TRBV27 to TRBJ2-2; D gene uncertain. V lost 2 bases and J lost 6, with 4 bases in between. From germline, CDR1 is MNHEY and CDR2 SMNVEV (reference sequence). The CDR3 is 12 amino acids. The CDR3 DNA is TGTGCCAGCAGTTTACTGGCCGGGGAGCTGTTTTTT. This translates into CASSLLAGELFF.

The chain carries TRBV7-7 and TRBJ2-3; D is unresolved. Germline loops: CDR1 SSHAT, CDR2 FNYEAQ (reference sequence). The CDR3 covers 14 residues. The V end lost 2 bases, the J end lost 6 bases, and 12 bases lay between the germline ends. The DNA of the CDR3 is TGTGCCAGCAGCTTAACACAAGGAGCCGATACGCAGTATTTT. Its translation is CASSLTQGADTQYF.

The chain is built from TRBV28 and TRBJ2-7, with TRBD1 matching 7 bases. Per the germline V gene, CDR1 is MDHEN and CDR2 is SYDVKM. The CDR3 totals 16 residues. V was clipped by 4 bases and J by 2 bases; unmatched bases: 11. CDR3 sequence (DNA): TGTGCCAGCAGTTCCGGGACAGATAAATTCCCCTACGAGCAGTACTTC. This encodes CASSSGTDKFPYEQYF.

V and J are TRBV27 and TRBJ2-1; TRBD2 matches at 16 bases. The CDR3 totals 17 residues. Trimming took 5 bases from V and 2 from J; bases not matched to a gene: 3. CDR1 is MNHEY, CDR2 SMNVEV, per germline (reference sequence). This chain's CDR3 is CASSGGTSGRAYNEQFF. The CDR3 nucleotides are TGTGCCAGCAGTGGAGGGACTAGCGGGAGGGCCTACAATGAGCAGTTCTTC.

J is TRBJ2-5 and V is TRBV25-1, with D possibly TRBD1 on 5 matching bases. The length of the CDR3 is 14 residues. Germline loops: CDR1 MGHDK, CDR2 SYGVNS. V lost 2 bases, J lost 4 bases, and 11 bases lay in between. CDR3 nucleotides: TGTGCCAGCAGTGAAGTAAGGGGCACAGAGACCCAGTACTTC. Amino acids: CASSEVRGTETQYF.

The rearrangement joins TRBV19 to TRBJ2-7; 10 nucleotides line up with TRBD1. Unmatched junction bases numbered 2, after V lost 3 bases and J lost 3 bases. Germline CDR1 is LNHDA and CDR2 is SQIVND (reference sequence). The CDR3 spans 14 residues. The CDR3 coding sequence is TGTGCCAGTAGTATCGGGACAGGGGACTACGAGCAGTACTTC. This codes for CASSIGTGDYEQYF.

The chain recombines TRBV28 with TRBJ1-5; D gene ambiguous. This CDR3 has 14 residues. V lost 10 bases to trimming and J lost 5 bases, with 18 bases between them. CDR1 MDHEN and CDR2 SYDVKM come from the germline V gene. The CDR3 protein is CATSSGGEDQPQHF. The DNA of the CDR3 is TGTGCCACCTCCAGTGGAGGAGAGGATCAGCCCCAGCATTTT. The full variable domain, in which reference TRBV28 and TRBJ1-5 provide the parts outside the CDR3, is DVKVTQSSRYLVKRTGEKVFLECVQDMDHENMFWYRQDPGLGLRLIYFSYDVKMKEKGDIPEGYSVSREKKERFSLILESASTNQTSMYLCATSSGGEDQPQHFGDGTRLSIL.

The V gene is TRBV29-1, the J gene TRBJ2-1; 8 bases fit TRBD2. J gave up 1 base and V 5 bases, and 4 bases lay outside the gene matches. Germline CDR1 and CDR2: SQVTM and ANQGSEA. CDR3 length: 14 amino acids. CDR3 DNA sequence: TGCAGCGTTCCGGGACTAGTTTCCTACAATGAGCAGTTCTTC. It is translated as CSVPGLVSYNEQFF.

This chain joins TRBV7-9 and TRBJ1-5, with D unresolved. Looked up from germline, CDR1 is SEHNR and CDR2 is FQNEAQ (reference sequence). The CDR3 totals 13 residues. V gave up 2 bases and J gave up 9 bases, with 11 bases separating them. The CDR3 DNA sequence: TGTGCCAGCAGCTTAAGCGGTCGGGGGCCCCAGCATTTT. It translates to CASSLSGRGPQHF.

The chain is built from TRBV6-5 and TRBJ1-2; D might be TRBD1 (5 bases). Looked up from germline, CDR1 is MNHEY and CDR2 is SVGAGI. The CDR3 runs to 12 residues. V was cut by 6 bases and J by 6 bases, with 11 bases left in between. The CDR3, as DNA: TGTGCCAGCAGCCCAGGAGGGGATGGCTACACCTTC. This encodes CASSPGGDGYTF.

Only one count was recorded for this clone. The chain carries TRBV2 and TRBJ2-7; D possibly corresponds to TRBD2 (5 bases). Deletions cut 6 bases from V and 3 bases from J, with 12 bases between. This CDR3 spans 13 amino acids. Germline values: CDR1 SNHLY, CDR2 FYNNEI. Written as DNA, the CDR3 is TGTGCCAGCAGAGGTCCCGGGGACTACGAGCAGTACTTC. Protein product: CASRGPGDYEQYF.

The rearrangement joins TRBV7-6 to TRBJ2-3; 12 bases match TRBD2. The CDR3 is made up of 15 amino acids. After removal of 6 bases from V and 5 bases from J, the junction contained 6 bases not matched to a gene. CDR1 SGHVS and CDR2 FNYEAQ come from the germline V gene. The CDR3 DNA reads TGTGCCAGCAGTCTAGCGGGAGGGACGGGAGATACGCAGTATTTT. Translating gives CASSLAGGTGDTQYF.

To note about this clone: The same CDR3 is also encoded by other DNA sequences in this sample. CDR3 sequence: CASSAGYNEQFF. The CDR3 bases are TGTGCCAGCAGCGCAGGCTACAATGAGCAGTTCTTC. The rearrangement links TRBV9 to TRBJ2-1; D call uncertain. CDR1 and CDR2 (germline): SGDLS, YYNGEE. The CDR3 spans 12 residues. V gave up 3 bases and J gave up 3 bases, with 4 bases separating them.

The V call is TRBV4-3, the J call TRBJ2-7; TRBD1 aligns across 8 bases. Germline V gene sequence: CDR1 LGHNA, CDR2 YSLEER. The CDR3 covers 13 residues. V was pared by 4 bases and J by 3 bases, with 2 bases of the junction left unmatched. The CDR3: CASSLGQGYEQYF. The CDR3, as DNA: TGCGCCAGCAGCCTCGGACAGGGCTACGAGCAGTACTTC.

The chain links TRBV27 to TRBJ2-1; weak D call: TRBD1 (6 bases). Germline assignment: CDR1 MNHEY and CDR2 SMNVEV (reference sequence). The CDR3 is 13 residues long. V was trimmed by 6 bases and J by 8 bases, leaving 14 bases between them. CDR3 DNA sequence: TGTGCCAGCAGCAATACAGGGTTTCATGAGCAGTTCTTC. Translating it yields CASSNTGFHEQFF.

Here the CDR3 reads CASSLAVGERNNEQFF. The DNA for the CDR3 is TGTGCCAGCAGCTTGGCCGTCGGGGAAAGAAACAATGAGCAGTTCTTC. This chain uses TRBV5-6 with TRBJ2-1, with D tentatively TRBD2 (5 bases). Per the germline V gene, CDR1 is SGHDT and CDR2 is YYEEEE. V lost 0 bases and J lost 5, with 15 bases in between. The CDR3 has 16 residues.

The chain uses TRBV7-6 and TRBJ2-1; TRBD2 agrees at 8 bases. The CDR3 totals 15 residues. From germline, CDR1 is SGHVS and CDR2 FNYEAQ. Trimming cost V 3 bases and J 8 bases; bases outside gene matches: 9. CDR3 in amino acids: CASSFSGTVFHEQFF. DNA for the CDR3: TGTGCCAGCAGCTTTAGCGGGACGGTCTTCCATGAGCAGTTCTTC.

The V call is TRBV15, the J call TRBJ1-2; weak D call: TRBD1 (5 bases). Trimming took 7 bases from V and 8 from J, leaving 14 bases between them. The V gene's germline CDR1 is LNHNV and CDR2 YYDKDF (reference sequence). The CDR3 consists of 12 residues. DNA of the CDR3: TGTGCCACCACCCCGGGGCCGGGAGGCTACACCTTC. Its protein product is CATTPGPGGYTF.

J is TRBJ2-7 and V is TRBV6-1, with D possibly TRBD1 on 5 matching bases. The ends were cut back, 4 bases at V and 4 bases at J, with 17 bases in the middle. From germline, CDR1 is MNHNS and CDR2 SASEGT. There are 15 residues in the CDR3. CDR3 protein: CASSAVGTGGYEQYF. CDR3 DNA: TGTGCCAGCAGTGCCGTCGGAACAGGCGGTTACGAGCAGTACTTC.

The J gene is TRBJ1-4, the V gene TRBV4-2, with D perhaps TRBD1 (5 bases). The V gene's germline CDR1 is LGHNA and CDR2 YNFKEQ. Trimming took 0 bases from V and 6 from J, leaving 14 bases between them. The CDR3 length is 16 residues. Written as DNA, the CDR3 is TGTGCCAGCAGCCAAGATCCGGGACGAGGAGATGAAAAACTGTTTTTT. Translating gives CASSQDPGRGDEKLFF.

The gene calls are TRBV2 and TRBJ1-3, with D tentatively TRBD1 (6 bases). The CDR3 consists of 17 residues. The V and J ends lost 7 bases and 0 bases respectively, with 19 bases between them. Germline loops: CDR1 SNHLY, CDR2 FYNNEI. The CDR3 DNA sequence: TGTGCCAGCACCCAAAATCGGGGACAAAGCTCTGGAAACACCATATATTTT. This translates into CASTQNRGQSSGNTIYF.

The chain combines TRBV5-6 with TRBJ2-7; TRBD1 is a possible D gene (5 bases). Germline V gives CDR1 SGHDT, CDR2 YYEEEE. CDR3 size: 14 residues. V was trimmed by 0 bases and J by 4 bases, leaving 11 bases between them. The CDR3 region has the DNA TGTGCCAGCAGCTTGGCAGGGAAATCATACGAGCAGTACTTC. This gives the protein CASSLAGKSYEQYF.

This chain links TRBV19 with TRBJ2-1; the match to TRBD2 covers 11 bases. CDR3 length: 19 amino acids. The germline gives CDR1 LNHDA, CDR2 SQIVND (reference sequence). V lost 1 base, J lost 5 bases, and 13 bases stayed unmatched. The CDR3, as DNA: TGTGCCAGTAGTATAGTGGGGCTAGCGGGAGGCCCTAGCCACAATGAGCAGTTCTTC. Amino acid sequence: CASSIVGLAGGPSHNEQFF.

This chain uses TRBV6-5 with TRBJ1-6, with a weak D call TRBD1 (5 bases). V lost 2 bases and J 2 bases, leaving 7 bases between the germline ends. The CDR3 spans 15 residues. Germline values: CDR1 MNHEY, CDR2 SVGAGI. The chain's CDR3 is CASSYGGAYNSPLHF. DNA for the CDR3: TGTGCCAGCAGTTACGGGGGAGCCTATAATTCACCCCTCCACTTT.

The rearrangement links TRBV30 to TRBJ2-7; no clear D gene. The germline V and J ends were trimmed by 0 bases and 7 bases, with 7 bases remaining between them. The CDR3 loop spans 11 amino acids. Per the germline V gene, CDR1 is GTSNPN and CDR2 is SVGIG (reference sequence). CDR3 coding DNA: TGTGCCTGGAGTGTGGGGTGGGAGCAGTACTTC. As protein: CAWSVGWEQYF.

The chain has TRBV21-1 and TRBJ2-3; no check of the table's D call, TRBD2, against the DNA was made. TRBV21-1 is flagged as a pseudogene. There are 16 residues in the CDR3. This CDR3 is CASSPSRFPLTDTQYF. As DNA, the CDR3 is TGTGCCAGCAGCCCCTCGAGGTTTCCTCTCACAGATACGCAGTATTTT.

The chain links TRBV7-9 to TRBJ2-7; possibly TRBD1 for D (6 bases). Germline CDR1 is SEHNR and CDR2 is FQNEAQ (reference sequence). Between the trimmed V and J ends, which lost 0 bases and 0 bases, there was a span of 15 bases. The CDR3 is 17 residues long. In DNA form, the CDR3 reads TGTGCCAGCAGCTTAGCGAAGGGGCAGGGGCCCTCCTACGAGCAGTACTTC. Its protein is CASSLAKGQGPSYEQYF.

The V call is TRBV6-4, the J call TRBJ2-3, with no clear D. This CDR3 spans 15 amino acids. Germline CDR1 MRHNA, CDR2 SNTAGT. Trimming pared 3 bases from V and 3 bases from J, leaving 13 bases between. CDR3 residues: CASSETLSRTDTQYF. The DNA of the CDR3 is TGTGCCAGCAGTGAGACCCTCAGCAGGACAGATACGCAGTATTTT.

The chain uses TRBV2 and TRBJ1-1; D perhaps matches TRBD1 (6 bases). This CDR3 contains 12 residues. Between the trimmed V and J ends, which lost 3 bases and 4 bases, there was a span of 6 bases. Germline CDR1 reads SNHLY; CDR2 reads FYNNEI. The CDR3 protein is CASSDRGTEAFF. DNA for the CDR3: TGTGCCAGCAGTGACAGGGGCACTGAAGCTTTCTTT.

The rearrangement uses TRBV5-1 and TRBJ2-3; D unclear. Germline loops: CDR1 SGHRS, CDR2 YFSETQ. V lost 0 bases and J 2 bases, leaving 16 bases between the germline ends. The CDR3 runs to 17 residues. As DNA, the CDR3 is TGCGCCAGCAGCTTGGAAGAACCCCTCTCAATCACAGATACGCAGTATTTT. It codes for CASSLEEPLSITDTQYF.